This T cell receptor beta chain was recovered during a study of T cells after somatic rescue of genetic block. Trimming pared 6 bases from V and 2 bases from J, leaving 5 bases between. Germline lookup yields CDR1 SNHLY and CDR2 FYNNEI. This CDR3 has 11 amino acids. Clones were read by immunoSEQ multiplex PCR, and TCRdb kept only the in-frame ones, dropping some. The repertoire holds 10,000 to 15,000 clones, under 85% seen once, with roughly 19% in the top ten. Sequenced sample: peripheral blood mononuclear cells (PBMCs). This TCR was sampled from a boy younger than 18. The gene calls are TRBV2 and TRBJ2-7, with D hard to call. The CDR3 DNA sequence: TGTGCCAGCAGCCCCCCCTACGAGCAGTACTTC. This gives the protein CASSPPYEQYF.